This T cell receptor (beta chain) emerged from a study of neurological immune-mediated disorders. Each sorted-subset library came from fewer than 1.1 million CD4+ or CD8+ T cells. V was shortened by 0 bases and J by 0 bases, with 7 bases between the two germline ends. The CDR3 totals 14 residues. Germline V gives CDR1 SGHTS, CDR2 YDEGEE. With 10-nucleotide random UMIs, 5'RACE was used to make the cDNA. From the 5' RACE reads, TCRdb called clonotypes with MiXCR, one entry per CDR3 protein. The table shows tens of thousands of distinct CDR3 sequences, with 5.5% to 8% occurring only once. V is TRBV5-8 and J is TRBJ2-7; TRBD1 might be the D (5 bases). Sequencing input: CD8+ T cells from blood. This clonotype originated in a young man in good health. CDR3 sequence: CASSLDGASYEQYF. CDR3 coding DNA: TGTGCCAGCAGCTTGGATGGGGCCTCCTACGAGCAGTACTTC.